This T cell receptor (beta chain) was found in a study of OX40 agonist ivuxolimab in advanced cancers. About this clone: Antigen: not known. Because it lacks the conserved phenylalanine or tryptophan at the end, this CDR3 is likely a read error.

Notes on the study in general: In the 0.1-3.0 mg/kg groups, partial responders showed among the lowest expansion.

Sequenced by immunoSEQ multiplex PCR; TCRdb stores in-frame clones only, minus some. The data hold almost 85,000 clones, with 80% to 90% observed a single time. V was shortened by 5 bases and J by 8 bases, with 15 bases between the two germline ends. CDR1 is LNHNV and CDR2 is YYDKDF in the germline V gene (reference sequence). There are 13 residues in the CDR3. Sequencing was performed on CD4+ or CD8+ T cells sorted from blood, taken in a trial of the OX40 agonist ivuxolimab. This chain links TRBV15 with TRBJ1-2; perhaps TRBD1 as D (5 bases). This sequence was found in an adult with an advanced solid tumor such as melanoma, head and neck, liver or kidney cancer. The CDR3 bases are TGTGCCACCAGCCCACCGCTCGGGGCCGGCTACACCCTC. Protein product: CATSPPLGAGYTL.